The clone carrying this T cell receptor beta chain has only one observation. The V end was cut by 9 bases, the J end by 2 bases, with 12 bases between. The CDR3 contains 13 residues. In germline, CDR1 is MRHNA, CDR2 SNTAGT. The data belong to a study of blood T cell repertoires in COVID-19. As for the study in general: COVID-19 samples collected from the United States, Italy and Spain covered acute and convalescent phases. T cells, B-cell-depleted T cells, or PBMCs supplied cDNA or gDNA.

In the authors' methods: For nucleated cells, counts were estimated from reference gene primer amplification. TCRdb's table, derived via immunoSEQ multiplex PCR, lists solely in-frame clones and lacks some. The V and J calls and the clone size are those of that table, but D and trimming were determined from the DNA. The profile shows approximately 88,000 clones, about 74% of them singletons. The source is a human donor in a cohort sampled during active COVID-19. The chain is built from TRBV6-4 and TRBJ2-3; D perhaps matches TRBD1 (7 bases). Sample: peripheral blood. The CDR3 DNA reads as TGTGCCAGTGCGGGACAGCCCACAGATACGCAGTATTTT. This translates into CASAGQPTDTQYF.